Listed here are 20 T cell receptor beta chains from one sample, sequenced in a study of blood T cell repertoires in COVID-19. Clones were read by immunoSEQ multiplex PCR, and TCRdb kept only the in-frame ones, dropping some. Here the sample spans 200,000 to 300,000 clones, approximately 89% being singletons. Sequences were obtained from PBMCs or T cells enriched from blood (not recorded which). These receptors originate from a woman in her thirties or forties with acute COVID-19.

In this sample, this clone turned up many times. The gene calls are TRBV10-3 and TRBJ1-2, with 8 bases that match TRBD1. The junction had 2 bases not matched to a gene; V was cut back by 1 base and J by 4 bases. The CDR3 has 14 amino acids. Germline V lookup: CDR1 ENHRY, CDR2 SYGVKD. The CDR3 sequence: CAISELDRAYGYTF. The CDR3 DNA follows: TGTGCCATCAGTGAGTTGGACAGGGCCTATGGCTACACCTTC.

J is TRBJ1-2 and V is TRBV24-1, with D possibly TRBD1 on 6 matching bases. Looked up from germline, CDR1 is KGHDR and CDR2 is SFDVKD. Deletions cut 4 bases from V and 7 bases from J, with 12 bases between. The CDR3 totals 13 residues. This CDR3 is CATSESDRLGYTF. The CDR3 bases are TGTGCCACCAGTGAATCCGACAGGCTTGGCTACACCTTC.

CDR3 nucleotides: TGTGCCAGCAGCTTAAACAGCGGGAATGAAAAACTGTTTTTT. Translation: CASSLNSGNEKLFF. The rearrangement joins TRBV11-1 to TRBJ1-4, with D unresolved. Germline CDR1 and CDR2: SGHAT and FQDESV (reference sequence). The V and J ends lost 2 bases and 5 bases respectively, with 9 bases between them. This CDR3 has 14 amino acids.

The chain has TRBV24-1 and TRBJ2-3, with 10 bases identical to TRBD2. In germline, CDR1 is KGHDR, CDR2 SFDVKD. The trim removed 6 bases at V and 5 bases at J, leaving 7 bases unmatched. This CDR3 has 15 residues. DNA for the CDR3: TGTGCCACCAGTCCGGACAGGACTAGCGGAGATACGCAGTATTTT. It translates to CATSPDRTSGDTQYF.

Only one count was recorded for this clone. This sequence joins TRBV6-5 and TRBJ2-1; 7 positions match TRBD1. The V and J ends lost 5 bases and 9 bases, in that order; junction bases with no gene match: 4. The CDR3 is made up of 12 amino acids. CDR1 MNHEY and CDR2 SVGAGI come from the germline V gene. CDR3 loop: CASSRTGGEQFF. Written as DNA, the CDR3 is TGTGCCAGCAGTAGGACAGGCGGTGAGCAGTTCTTC.

The genes are TRBV5-8 and TRBJ1-2, with a tentative D call TRBD1 (6 bases). Between the trimmed V and J ends, which lost 2 bases and 6 bases, there was a span of 23 bases. This CDR3 comprises 17 residues. CDR1 and CDR2 from the germline V gene are SGHTS and YDEGEE. The CDR3 loop is CASSLGGVGRRPNGYTF. The DNA for the CDR3 is TGTGCCAGCAGCTTAGGGGGGGTCGGTCGACGACCTAATGGCTACACCTTC. Drawing the rest from reference TRBV5-8 and TRBJ1-2, the complete variable domain is EAGVTQSPTHLIKTRGQQATLRCSPISGHTSVYWYQQALGLGLQFLLWYDEGEERNRGNFPPRFSGRQFPNYSSELNVNALELEDSALYLCASSLGGVGRRPNGYTFGSGTRLTVV.

This rearrangement joins TRBV27 to TRBJ1-1, with TRBD1 matching over 11 bases. This CDR3 comprises 14 residues. The trim removed 5 bases at V and 11 bases at J, leaving 10 bases unmatched. Germline CDR1 and CDR2: MNHEY and SMNVEV (reference sequence). The CDR3 DNA follows: TGTGCCAGCAGTGCCGGGACAGGGGGGTTCGGGGCTTTCTTT. This sequence encodes CASSAGTGGFGAFF.

The V call is TRBV15, the J call TRBJ2-3; TRBD2 matches at 14 bases. Per germline, CDR1 LNHNV and CDR2 YYDKDF (reference sequence). This CDR3 region has 16 residues. V trimming: 4 bases; J trimming: 4 bases; junction bases outside the gene matches: 4. The CDR3 sequence: CATSKGLAGVADTQYF. DNA of the CDR3: TGTGCCACCAGCAAGGGACTAGCGGGAGTTGCAGATACGCAGTATTTT. The full variable domain, its missing parts supplied by reference TRBV15 and TRBJ2-3, is DAMVIQNPRYQVTQFGKPVTLSCSQTLNHNVMYWYQQKSSQAPKLLFHYYDKDFNNEADTPDNFQSRRPNTSFCFLDIRSPGLGDTAMYLCATSKGLAGVADTQYFGPGTRLTVL.

This clone appeared a few times. The chain is built from TRBV5-1 and TRBJ1-2, with TRBD1 matching over 7 bases. The J segment lost 4 bases and the V segment lost 1 base, leaving 4 bases of the junction unmatched. The V gene's germline CDR1 is SGHRS and CDR2 YFSETQ. The CDR3 has 14 amino acids. The CDR3 region is CASSLTGVGYGYTF. CDR3 nucleotides: TGCGCCAGCAGCTTGACAGGGGTGGGCTATGGCTACACCTTC.

J is TRBJ2-7 and V is TRBV7-8, with 7 bases fitting TRBD2. This CDR3 region has 17 residues. Germline V CDR1 and CDR2: SGHVS, FQNEAQ. V was pared by 1 base and J by 2 bases, with 11 bases of the junction left unmatched. The CDR3 protein is CASSLGGLEGSAYEQYV. In DNA form, the CDR3 reads TGTGCCAGCAGCTTAGGAGGACTAGAAGGGAGCGCCTACGAGCAGTACGTC.

V is TRBV18 and J is TRBJ2-3, with unresolved D. This CDR3 comprises 14 residues. Trimming removed 3 bases at V and 1 base at J, with 8 bases between. Germline lookup yields CDR1 KGHSH and CDR2 LQKENI. The CDR3 protein is CASSPVQGTDTQYF. The CDR3, as DNA: TGTGCCAGCTCACCTGTGCAGGGCACAGATACGCAGTATTTT.

The chain carries TRBV18 and TRBJ1-3; perhaps TRBD1 as D (6 bases). This CDR3 is built from 15 residues. Trimming removed 1 base from V and 0 bases from J, with 7 bases in between. Germline V gives CDR1 KGHSH, CDR2 LQKENI. The CDR3 sequence is CASSPQDSSGNTIYF. The CDR3 region has the DNA TGTGCCAGCTCACCACAGGACAGCTCTGGAAACACCATATATTTT.

The chain has TRBV28 and TRBJ1-5; D uncertain. This CDR3 comprises 12 residues. The V and J ends lost 5 bases and 5 bases respectively, with 7 bases between them. The germline V gene has CDR1 MDHEN and CDR2 SYDVKM. In DNA form, the CDR3 reads TGTGCCAGCAGTCCCCCTGATCAGCCCCAGCATTTT. Residues: CASSPPDQPQHF. The full variable domain, in which reference TRBV28 and TRBJ1-5 provide the parts outside the CDR3, is DVKVTQSSRYLVKRTGEKVFLECVQDMDHENMFWYRQDPGLGLRLIYFSYDVKMKEKGDIPEGYSVSREKKERFSLILESASTNQTSMYLCASSPPDQPQHFGDGTRLSIL.

The rearrangement joins TRBV7-2 to TRBJ2-7, with TRBD2 matching 10 bases. CDR3 length: 15 amino acids. Germline CDR1 and CDR2: SGHTA and FQGNSA. The ends lost 7 bases at V and 4 bases at J; junction bases unmatched: 10. CDR3 sequence: CASTPWASGRYEQYF. CDR3 DNA: TGTGCCAGCACCCCGTGGGCTAGCGGGAGATACGAGCAGTACTTC.

The genes are TRBV19 and TRBJ1-1; D is undetermined. This CDR3 has 14 residues. The V end lost 4 bases, the J end lost 3 bases, and 12 bases lay between the germline ends. Germline CDR1 reads LNHDA; CDR2 reads SQIVND (reference sequence). The CDR3 spells CASSSDTRYTEAFF. For the CDR3, the DNA is TGTGCCAGTAGTAGCGACACCCGTTACACTGAAGCTTTCTTT.

The chain joins TRBV11-2 to TRBJ2-7; 8 bases fit TRBD1. V lost 2 bases and J lost 1; bases outside the gene matches: 1. CDR1 and CDR2 (germline): SGHAT, FQNNGV. The CDR3 runs 14 residues. DNA for the CDR3: TGTGCCAGCAGCTTAAACAGGGGGTCCTACGAGCAGTACTTC. Protein: CASSLNRGSYEQYF.

This chain uses TRBV6-5 with TRBJ1-2; 7 bases are a match to TRBD1. With 2 bases clipped from V and 4 bases from J, the junction kept 4 bases outside the gene matches. The CDR3 has 14 residues. The germline CDR1 and CDR2 sequences are MNHEY and SVGAGI. The CDR3 is CASSYSRQGYGYTF. CDR3 coding DNA: TGTGCCAGCAGTTACAGCCGACAGGGCTATGGCTACACCTTC.

The V call is TRBV9, the J call TRBJ1-6; 8 bases line up with TRBD1. J lost 10 bases, V lost 3 bases, and 9 bases had no gene match. Germline V lookup: CDR1 SGDLS, CDR2 YYNGEE. The CDR3 runs to 15 residues. CDR3: CASSAEGTGSSPLHF. The CDR3 DNA follows: TGTGCCAGCAGCGCCGAAGGGACAGGAAGCTCACCCCTCCACTTT.

The DNA for the CDR3 is TGTGCCAGCAGCTTAGCCTATAGTGGCTACACCTTC. It translates to CASSLAYSGYTF. J is TRBJ1-2 and V is TRBV7-2; D unresolved. Germline CDR1 SGHTA, CDR2 FQGNSA. Trimming took off 0 bases at V and 7 bases at J, with 6 bases between the two ends. The CDR3 covers 12 residues.

The rearrangement joins TRBV18 to TRBJ2-2, with TRBD2 identical over 7 bases. The trim removed 3 bases at V and 7 bases at J, leaving 11 bases unmatched. Germline CDR1 reads KGHSH; CDR2 reads LQKENI. This CDR3 comprises 16 residues. CDR3 sequence reads: CASSPLAGATVGELFF. CDR3 nucleotide sequence: TGTGCCAGCTCACCGTTGGCGGGAGCAACGGTCGGGGAGCTGTTTTTT.